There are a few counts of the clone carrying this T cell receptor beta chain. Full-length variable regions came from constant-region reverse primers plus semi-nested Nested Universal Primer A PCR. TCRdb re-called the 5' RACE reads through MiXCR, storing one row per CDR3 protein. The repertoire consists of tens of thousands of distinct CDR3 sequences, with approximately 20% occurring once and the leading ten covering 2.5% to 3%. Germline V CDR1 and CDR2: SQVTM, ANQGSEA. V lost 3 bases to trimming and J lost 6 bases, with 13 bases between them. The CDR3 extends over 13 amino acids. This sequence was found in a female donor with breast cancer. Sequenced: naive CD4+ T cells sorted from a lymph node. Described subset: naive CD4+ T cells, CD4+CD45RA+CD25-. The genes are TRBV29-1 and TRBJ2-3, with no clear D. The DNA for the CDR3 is TGCAGCGTTGATACCCTACTCTCGGATACGCAGTATTTT. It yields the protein CSVDTLLSDTQYF.